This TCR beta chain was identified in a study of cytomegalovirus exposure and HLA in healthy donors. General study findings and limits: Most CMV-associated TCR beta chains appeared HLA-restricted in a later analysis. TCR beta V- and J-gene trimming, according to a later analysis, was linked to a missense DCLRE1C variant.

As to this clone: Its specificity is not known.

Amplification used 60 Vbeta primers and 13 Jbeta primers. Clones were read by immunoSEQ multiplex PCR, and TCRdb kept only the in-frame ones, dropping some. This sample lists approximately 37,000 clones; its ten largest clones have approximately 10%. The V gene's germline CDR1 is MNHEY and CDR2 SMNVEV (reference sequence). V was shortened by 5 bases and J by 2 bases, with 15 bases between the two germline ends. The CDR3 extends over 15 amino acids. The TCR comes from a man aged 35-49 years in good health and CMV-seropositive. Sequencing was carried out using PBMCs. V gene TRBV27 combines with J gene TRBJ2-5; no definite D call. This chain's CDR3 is CASSPYSGGQETQYF. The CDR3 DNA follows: TGTGCCAGCAGTCCCTACTCTGGCGGACAAGAGACCCAGTACTTC.